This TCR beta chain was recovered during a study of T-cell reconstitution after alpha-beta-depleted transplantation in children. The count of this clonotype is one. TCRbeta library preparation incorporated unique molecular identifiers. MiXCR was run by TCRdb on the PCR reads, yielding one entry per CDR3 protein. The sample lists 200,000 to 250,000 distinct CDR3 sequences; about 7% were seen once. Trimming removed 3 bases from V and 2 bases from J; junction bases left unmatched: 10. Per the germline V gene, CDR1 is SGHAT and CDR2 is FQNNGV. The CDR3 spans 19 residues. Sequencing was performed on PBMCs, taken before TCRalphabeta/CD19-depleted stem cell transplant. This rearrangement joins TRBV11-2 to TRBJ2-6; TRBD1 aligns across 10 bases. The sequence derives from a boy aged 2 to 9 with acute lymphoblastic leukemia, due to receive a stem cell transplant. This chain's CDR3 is CASSFGPGQGRPGANVLTF. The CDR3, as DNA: TGTGCCAGCAGCTTCGGACCGGGACAGGGGAGGCCTGGGGCCAACGTCCTGACTTTC.